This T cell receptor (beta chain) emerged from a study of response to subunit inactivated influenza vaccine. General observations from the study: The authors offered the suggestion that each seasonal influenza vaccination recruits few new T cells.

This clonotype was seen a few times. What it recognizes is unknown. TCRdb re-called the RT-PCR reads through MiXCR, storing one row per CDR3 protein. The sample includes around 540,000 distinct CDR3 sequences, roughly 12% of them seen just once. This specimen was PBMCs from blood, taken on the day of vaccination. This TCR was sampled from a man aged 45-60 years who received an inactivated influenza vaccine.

The CDR3 reads CASTPPWGDFNNEQFF. CDR3 DNA sequence: TGTGCCAGCACCCCACCGTGGGGGGATTTCAACAATGAGCAGTTCTTC. The chain recombines TRBV7-9 with TRBJ2-1, with a tentative D call TRBD2 (6 bases). The CDR3 has 16 amino acids. In germline, CDR1 is SEHNR, CDR2 FQNEAQ (reference sequence). V lost 7 bases to trimming and J lost 5 bases, with 21 bases between them.